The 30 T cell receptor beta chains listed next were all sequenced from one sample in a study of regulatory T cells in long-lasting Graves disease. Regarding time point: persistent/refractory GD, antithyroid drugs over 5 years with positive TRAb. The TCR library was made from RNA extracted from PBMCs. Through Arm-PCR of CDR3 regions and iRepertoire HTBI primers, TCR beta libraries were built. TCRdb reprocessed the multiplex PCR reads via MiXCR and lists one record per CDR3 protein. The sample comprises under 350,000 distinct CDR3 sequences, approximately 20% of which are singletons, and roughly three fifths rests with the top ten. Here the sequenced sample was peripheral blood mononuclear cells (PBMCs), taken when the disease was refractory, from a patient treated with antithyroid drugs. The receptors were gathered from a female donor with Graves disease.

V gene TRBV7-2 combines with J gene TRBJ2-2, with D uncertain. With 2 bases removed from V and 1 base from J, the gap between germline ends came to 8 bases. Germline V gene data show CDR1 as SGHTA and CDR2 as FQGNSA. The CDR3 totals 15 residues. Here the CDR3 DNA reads TGTGCCAGCAGCTTATGGAAGGGGAACACCGGGGAGCTGTTTTTT. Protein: CASSLWKGNTGELFF.

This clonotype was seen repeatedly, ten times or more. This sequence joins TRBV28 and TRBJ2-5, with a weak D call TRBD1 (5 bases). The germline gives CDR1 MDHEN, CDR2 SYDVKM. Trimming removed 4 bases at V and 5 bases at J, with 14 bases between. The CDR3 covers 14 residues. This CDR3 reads CASSYPQGRETQYF. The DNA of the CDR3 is TGTGCCAGCAGTTACCCCCAGGGTAGGGAGACCCAGTACTTC. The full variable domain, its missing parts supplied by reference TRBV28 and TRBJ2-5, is DVKVTQSSRYLVKRTGEKVFLECVQDMDHENMFWYRQDPGLGLRLIYFSYDVKMKEKGDIPEGYSVSREKKERFSLILESASTNQTSMYLCASSYPQGRETQYFGPGTRLLVL.

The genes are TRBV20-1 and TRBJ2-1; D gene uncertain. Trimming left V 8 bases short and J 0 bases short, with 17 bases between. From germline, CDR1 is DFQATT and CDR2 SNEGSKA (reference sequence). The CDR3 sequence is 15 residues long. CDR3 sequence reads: CSPTFSRFSYNEQFF. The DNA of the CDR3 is TGCAGTCCAACCTTTAGCAGATTCTCCTACAATGAGCAGTTCTTC.

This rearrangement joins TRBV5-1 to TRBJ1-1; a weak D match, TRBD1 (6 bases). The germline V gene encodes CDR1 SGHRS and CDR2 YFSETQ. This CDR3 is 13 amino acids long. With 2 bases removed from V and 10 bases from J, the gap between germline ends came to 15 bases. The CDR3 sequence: CASSLGEGVGAFF. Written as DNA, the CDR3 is TGCGCCAGCAGCTTAGGCGAGGGGGTGGGAGCTTTCTTT.

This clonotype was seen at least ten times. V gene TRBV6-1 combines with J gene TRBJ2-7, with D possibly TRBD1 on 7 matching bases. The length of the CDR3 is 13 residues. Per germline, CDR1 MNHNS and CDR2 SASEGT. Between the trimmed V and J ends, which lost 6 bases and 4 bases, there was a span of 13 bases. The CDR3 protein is CASRRQGGYEQYF. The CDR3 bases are TGTGCCAGCAGAAGACAGGGAGGATACGAGCAGTACTTC.

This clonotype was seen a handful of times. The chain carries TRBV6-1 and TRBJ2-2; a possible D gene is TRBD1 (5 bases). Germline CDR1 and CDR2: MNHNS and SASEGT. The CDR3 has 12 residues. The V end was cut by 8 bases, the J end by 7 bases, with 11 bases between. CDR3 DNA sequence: TGTGCCAGCCGGCGAGGACACGGGGAGCTGTTTTTT. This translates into CASRRGHGELFF.

CDR3 residues: CAWSVPKRAGDTQYF. CDR3 coding DNA: TGTGCCTGGAGTGTACCCAAGAGGGCGGGAGATACGCAGTATTTT. This rearrangement joins TRBV30 to TRBJ2-3; tentatively, D is TRBD2 (5 bases). Germline CDR1 reads GTSNPN; CDR2 reads SVGIG (reference sequence). The CDR3 is made up of 15 amino acids. The V and J ends lost 0 bases and 5 bases respectively, with 15 bases between them.

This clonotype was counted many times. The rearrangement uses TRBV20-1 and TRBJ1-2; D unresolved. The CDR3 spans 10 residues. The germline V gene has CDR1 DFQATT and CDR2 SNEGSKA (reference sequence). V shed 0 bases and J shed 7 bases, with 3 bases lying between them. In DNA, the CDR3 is TGCAGTGCTAGAGATGTTGGCTACACCTTC. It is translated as CSARDVGYTF.

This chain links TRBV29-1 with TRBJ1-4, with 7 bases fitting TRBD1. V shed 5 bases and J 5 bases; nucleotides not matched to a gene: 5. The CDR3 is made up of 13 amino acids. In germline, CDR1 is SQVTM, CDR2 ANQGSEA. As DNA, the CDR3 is TGCAGCGTTAACAGGGGCCAGAATGAAAAACTGTTTTTT. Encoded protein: CSVNRGQNEKLFF.

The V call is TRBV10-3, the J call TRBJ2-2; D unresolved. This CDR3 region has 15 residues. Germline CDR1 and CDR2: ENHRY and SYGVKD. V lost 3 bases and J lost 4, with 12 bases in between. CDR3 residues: CAISDPGRLTGELFF. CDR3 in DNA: TGTGCCATCAGTGACCCCGGCAGACTCACCGGGGAGCTGTTTTTT.

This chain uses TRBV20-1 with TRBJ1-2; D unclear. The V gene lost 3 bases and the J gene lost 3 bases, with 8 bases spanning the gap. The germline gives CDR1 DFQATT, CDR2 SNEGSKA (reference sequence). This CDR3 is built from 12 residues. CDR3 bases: TGCAGTGCTAGCCCCACCTACTATGGCTACACCTTC. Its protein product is CSASPTYYGYTF.

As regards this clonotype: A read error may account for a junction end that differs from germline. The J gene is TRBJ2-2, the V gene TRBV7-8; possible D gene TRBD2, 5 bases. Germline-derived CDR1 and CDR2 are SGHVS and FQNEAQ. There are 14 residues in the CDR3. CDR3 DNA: TGTGCCAGCAGCATTCGCAGTAACACCGGGGAGCTGCTTTTT. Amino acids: CASSIRSNTGELLF.

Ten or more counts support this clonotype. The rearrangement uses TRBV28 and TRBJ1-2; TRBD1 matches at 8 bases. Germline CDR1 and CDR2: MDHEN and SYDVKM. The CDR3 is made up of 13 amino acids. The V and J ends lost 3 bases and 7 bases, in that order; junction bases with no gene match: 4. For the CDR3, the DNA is TGTGCCAGCAGTTTCGGACAGGGCCCTGGCTACACCTTC. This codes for CASSFGQGPGYTF.

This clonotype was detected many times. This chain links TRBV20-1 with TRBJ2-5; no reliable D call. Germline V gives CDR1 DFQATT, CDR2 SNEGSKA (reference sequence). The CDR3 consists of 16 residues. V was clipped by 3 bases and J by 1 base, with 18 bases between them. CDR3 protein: CSASFDGSPIQETQYF. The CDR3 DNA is TGCAGTGCTAGTTTCGACGGATCACCGATCCAAGAGACCCAGTACTTC.

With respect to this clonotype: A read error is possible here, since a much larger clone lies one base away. CDR3 bases: TGTGCCAGCCGTGGAGCAGAGGCAACCTACGAGCAGTACTTC. Translation: CASRGAEATYEQYF. This chain joins TRBV28 and TRBJ2-7; D is undetermined. The CDR3 spans 14 residues. V shed 8 bases and J shed 2 bases, with 16 bases lying between them. The germline gives CDR1 MDHEN, CDR2 SYDVKM.

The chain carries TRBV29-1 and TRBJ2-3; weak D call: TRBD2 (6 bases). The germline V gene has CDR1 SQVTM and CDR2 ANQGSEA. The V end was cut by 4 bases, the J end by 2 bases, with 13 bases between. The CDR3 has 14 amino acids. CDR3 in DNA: TGCAGCGTTGCAGTCAGGACTAACACAGATACGCAGTATTTT. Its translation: CSVAVRTNTDTQYF.

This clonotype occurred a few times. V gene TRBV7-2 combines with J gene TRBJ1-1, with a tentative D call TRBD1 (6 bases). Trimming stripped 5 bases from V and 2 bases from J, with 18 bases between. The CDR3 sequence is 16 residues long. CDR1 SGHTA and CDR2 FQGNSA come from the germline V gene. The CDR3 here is CASSLGGWGQNTEAFF. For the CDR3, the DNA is TGTGCCAGCAGCCTTGGAGGGTGGGGGCAAAACACTGAAGCTTTCTTT. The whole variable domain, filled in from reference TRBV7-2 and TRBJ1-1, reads GAGVSQSPSNKVTEKGKDVELRCDPISGHTALYWYRQSLGQGLEFLIYFQGNSAPDKSGLPSDRFSAERTGGSVSTLTIQRTQQEDSAVYLCASSLGGWGQNTEAFFGQGTRLTVV.

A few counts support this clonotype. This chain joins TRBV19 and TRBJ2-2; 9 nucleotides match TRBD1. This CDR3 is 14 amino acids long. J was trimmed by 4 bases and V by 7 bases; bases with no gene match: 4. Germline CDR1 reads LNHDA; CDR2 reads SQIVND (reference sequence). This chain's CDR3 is CASTPTGGTGELFF. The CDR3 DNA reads TGTGCCAGTACCCCGACAGGGGGCACCGGGGAGCTGTTTTTT.

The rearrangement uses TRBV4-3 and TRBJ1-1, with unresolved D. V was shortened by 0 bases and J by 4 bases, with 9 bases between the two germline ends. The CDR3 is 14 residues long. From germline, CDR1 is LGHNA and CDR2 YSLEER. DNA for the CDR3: TGCGCCAGCAGCCAAGATCGTTTGGGCACTGAAGCTTTCTTT. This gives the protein CASSQDRLGTEAFF.

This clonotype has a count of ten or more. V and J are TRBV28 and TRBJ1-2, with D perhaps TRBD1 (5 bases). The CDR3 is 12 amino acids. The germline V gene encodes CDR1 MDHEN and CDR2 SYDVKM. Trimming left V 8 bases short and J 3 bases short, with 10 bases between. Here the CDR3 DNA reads TGTGCCAGCCTAGGAGGGGACTATGGCTACACCTTC. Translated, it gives CASLGGDYGYTF.

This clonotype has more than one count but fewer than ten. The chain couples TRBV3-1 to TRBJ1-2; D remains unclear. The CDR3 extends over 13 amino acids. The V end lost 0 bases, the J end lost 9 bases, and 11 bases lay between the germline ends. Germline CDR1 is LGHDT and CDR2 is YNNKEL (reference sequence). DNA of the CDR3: TGTGCCAGCAGCCAAGATCAGGTGTCAAGCTACACCTTC. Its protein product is CASSQDQVSSYTF.

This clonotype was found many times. CDR3: CASSLGGLAKNIQYF. CDR3 in DNA: TGTGCCAGCAGCTTAGGAGGGCTCGCCAAAAACATTCAGTACTTC. This chain links TRBV7-9 with TRBJ2-4; TRBD2 is a possible D gene (5 bases). The V gene's germline CDR1 is SEHNR and CDR2 FQNEAQ (reference sequence). Trimming pared 1 base from V and 1 base from J, leaving 8 bases between. There are 15 residues in the CDR3.

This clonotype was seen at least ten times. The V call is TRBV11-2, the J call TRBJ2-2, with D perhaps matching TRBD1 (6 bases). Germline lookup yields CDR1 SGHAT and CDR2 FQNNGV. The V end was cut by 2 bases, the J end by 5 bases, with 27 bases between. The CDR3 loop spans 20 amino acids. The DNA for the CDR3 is TGTGCCAGCAGCTTAATTATCAGGGGAGTTGGCCCAACATGGACCGGGGAGCTGTTTTTT. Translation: CASSLIIRGVGPTWTGELFF.

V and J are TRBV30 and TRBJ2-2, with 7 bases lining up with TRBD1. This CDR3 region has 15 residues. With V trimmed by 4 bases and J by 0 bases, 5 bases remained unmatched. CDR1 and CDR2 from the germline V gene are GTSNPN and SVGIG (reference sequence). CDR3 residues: CAWNEGATNTGELFF. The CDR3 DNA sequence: TGTGCCTGGAACGAGGGGGCTACGAACACCGGGGAGCTGTTTTTT.

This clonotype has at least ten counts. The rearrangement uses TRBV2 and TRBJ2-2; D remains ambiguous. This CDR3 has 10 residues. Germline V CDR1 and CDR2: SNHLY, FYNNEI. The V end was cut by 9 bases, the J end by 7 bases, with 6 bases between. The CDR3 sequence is CASSGGELFF. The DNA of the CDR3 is TGTGCCAGTTCCGGCGGGGAGCTGTTTTTT. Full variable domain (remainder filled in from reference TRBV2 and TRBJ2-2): EPEVTQTPSHQVTQMGQEVILRCVPISNHLYFYWYRQILGQKVEFLVSFYNNEISEKSEIFDDQFSVERPDGSNFTLKIRSTKLEDSAMYFCASSGGELFFGEGSRLTVL.

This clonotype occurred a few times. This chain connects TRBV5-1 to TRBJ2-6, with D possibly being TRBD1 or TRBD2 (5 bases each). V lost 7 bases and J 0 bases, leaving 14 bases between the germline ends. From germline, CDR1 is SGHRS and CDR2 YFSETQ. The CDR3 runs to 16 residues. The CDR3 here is CASLPGRYSGANVLTF. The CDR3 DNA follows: TGCGCCAGCCTACCGGGACGGTACTCTGGGGCCAACGTCCTGACTTTC.

The CDR3 is CASSNQVDTGELFF. The CDR3 DNA sequence: TGTGCCAGCAGTAACCAGGTGGACACCGGGGAGCTGTTTTTT. The V call is TRBV6-1, the J call TRBJ2-2; D is uncertain. From germline, CDR1 is MNHNS and CDR2 SASEGT. V was trimmed by 5 bases and J by 3 bases, leaving 10 bases between them. The CDR3 has 14 residues.

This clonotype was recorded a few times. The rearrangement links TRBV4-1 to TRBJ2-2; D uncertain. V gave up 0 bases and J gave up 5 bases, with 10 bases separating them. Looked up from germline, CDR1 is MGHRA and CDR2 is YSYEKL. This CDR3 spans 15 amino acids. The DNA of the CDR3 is TGCGCCAGCAGCCAAGATACGGTGGCGACCGGGGAGCTGTTTTTT. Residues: CASSQDTVATGELFF.

CDR3 in amino acids: CSVEPDRTEAFF. The CDR3 coding sequence is TGCAGCGTTGAACCCGACAGAACTGAAGCTTTCTTT. This chain connects TRBV29-1 to TRBJ1-1; perhaps TRBD1 as D (5 bases). There are 12 residues in the CDR3. CDR1 and CDR2 from the germline V gene are SQVTM and ANQGSEA. V was shortened by 2 bases and J by 5 bases, with 9 bases between the two germline ends.

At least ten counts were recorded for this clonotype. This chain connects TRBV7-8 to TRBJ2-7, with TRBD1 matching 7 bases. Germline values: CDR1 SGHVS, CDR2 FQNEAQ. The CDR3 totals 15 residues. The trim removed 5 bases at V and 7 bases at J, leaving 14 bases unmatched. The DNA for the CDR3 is TGTGCCAGCAGCGATCAGACAGGGTCCCTCGGGGAGCAGTACTTC. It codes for CASSDQTGSLGEQYF.